The source of this TCR beta chain is a study of T-cell reconstitution after alpha-beta-depleted transplantation in children. Notes on the study in general: Hyperexpanded clones declined; after one year, newly produced T cells mostly supplied diversity.

The V end lost 0 bases, the J end lost 7 bases, and 6 bases lay between the germline ends. The CDR3 loop spans 12 amino acids. Germline V gene lookup returns CDR1 SGHDT and CDR2 YYEEEE. Concerning this clonotype itself: Its antigen is not identified.

Unique molecular identifiers featured in how the TCRbeta library was prepared. Via MiXCR, TCRdb re-called the PCR reads, giving one row per CDR3 protein. The data contain approximately 230,000 distinct CDR3 sequences, 20% to 30% of them singletons. The sequence came from a girl aged 2-10 years with Fanconi anemia, due to receive a stem cell transplant. This rearrangement joins TRBV5-6 to TRBJ2-3, with a weak D call TRBD1 (5 bases). This material consisted of PBMCs, taken before TCRalphabeta/CD19-depleted stem cell transplant. The CDR3 reads CASSLEGHTQYF. The DNA for the CDR3 is TGTGCCAGCAGCTTGGAGGGGCATACGCAGTATTTT. Full variable domain (missing parts from reference TRBV5-6 and TRBJ2-3): DAGVTQSPTHLIKTRGQQVTLRCSPKSGHDTVSWYQQALGQGPQFIFQYYEEEERQRGNFPDRFSGHQFPNYSSELNVNALLLGDSALYLCASSLEGHTQYFGPGTRLTVL.